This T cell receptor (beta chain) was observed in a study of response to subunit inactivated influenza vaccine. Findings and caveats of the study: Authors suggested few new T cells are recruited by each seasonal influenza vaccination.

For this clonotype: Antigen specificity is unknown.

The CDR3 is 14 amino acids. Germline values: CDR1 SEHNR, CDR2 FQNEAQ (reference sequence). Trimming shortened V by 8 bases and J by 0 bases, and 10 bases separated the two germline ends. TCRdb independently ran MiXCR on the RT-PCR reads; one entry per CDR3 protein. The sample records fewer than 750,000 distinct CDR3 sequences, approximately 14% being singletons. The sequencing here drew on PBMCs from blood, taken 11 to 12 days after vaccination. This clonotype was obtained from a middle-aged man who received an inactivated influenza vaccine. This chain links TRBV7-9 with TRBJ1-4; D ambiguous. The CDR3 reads CASATAATNEKLFF. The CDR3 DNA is TGTGCCAGCGCTACGGCAGCAACTAATGAAAAACTGTTTTTT.